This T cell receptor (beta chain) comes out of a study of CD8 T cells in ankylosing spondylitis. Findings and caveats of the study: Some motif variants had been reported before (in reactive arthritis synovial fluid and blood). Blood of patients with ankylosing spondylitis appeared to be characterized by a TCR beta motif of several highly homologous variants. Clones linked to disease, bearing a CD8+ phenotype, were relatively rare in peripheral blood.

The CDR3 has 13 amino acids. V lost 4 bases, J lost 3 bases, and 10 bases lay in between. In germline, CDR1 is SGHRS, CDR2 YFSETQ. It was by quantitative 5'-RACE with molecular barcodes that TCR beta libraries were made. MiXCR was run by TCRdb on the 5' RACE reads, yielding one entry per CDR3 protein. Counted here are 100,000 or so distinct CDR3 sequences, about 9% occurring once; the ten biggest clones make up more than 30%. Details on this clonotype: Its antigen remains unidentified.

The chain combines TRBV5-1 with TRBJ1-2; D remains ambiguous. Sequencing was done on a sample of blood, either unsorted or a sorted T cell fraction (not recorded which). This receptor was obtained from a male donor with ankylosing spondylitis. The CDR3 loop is CASSIAGDYGYTF. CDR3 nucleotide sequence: TGCGCCAGCAGCATTGCCGGCGACTATGGCTACACCTTC.